There are many counts of the clone carrying this T cell receptor beta chain. Its antigen is unidentified. This sample is drawn from a study of Graves' ophthalmopathy and Graves' hyperthyroidism. Isolation of PBMCs was performed using over 9.5 ml of fresh peripheral blood. Amplified material comprised TCR beta CDR3 regions derived from RNA transcripts. The library came from an HTBI-primed first-round RT-PCR and a second-round multiplex PCR. One entry per CDR3 protein, called by TCRdb with MiXCR from the multiplex PCR reads. The profile shows under 350,000 distinct CDR3 sequences, roughly a sixth of them singletons. Germline V gene data show CDR1 as MNHNS and CDR2 as SASEGT. V was clipped by 4 bases and J by 5 bases; unmatched bases: 7. This CDR3 has 14 residues. Study-wide results and caveats: A classifier, a 13-signature model, separated ophthalmopathy from stable hyperthyroidism with approximately 88% sensitivity and approximately 80% specificity.

The V and J genes are TRBV6-1 and TRBJ2-7, with 8 positions matching TRBD1. This clonotype originated in an adult man with Graves' ophthalmopathy. The source material was peripheral blood. CDR3 coding DNA: TGTGCCAGCAGTGGACGACAGGGGTTCGACGAGCAGTACTTC. Translation: CASSGRQGFDEQYF.